This record covers a single T cell receptor (beta chain). The entry originates in a study of tumor-infiltrating lymphocytes in primary liver carcinoma. The CDR3 spans 15 residues. V lost 6 bases and J 1 base, leaving 17 bases between the germline ends. Germline V gene data show CDR1 as SQVTM and CDR2 as ANQGSEA. Out of unsorted whole blood came the blood RNA, and germline DNA was extracted as well. TCR beta cDNA was reverse-transcribed from about 500 ng of total RNA. The reaction used a constant-region primer and ProtoScript II reverse transcriptase. Three rounds of nested multiplex PCR with slightly modified ARM-PCR produced TCR beta libraries. Rounds one and two of PCR, each of roughly 10 cycles, were primed with TRBV1-TRBV30 forward primers and a C-beta reverse primer. TCRdb reprocessed the multiplex PCR reads with MiXCR, giving one entry per CDR3 protein. The sample lists 150,000 to 200,000 distinct CDR3 sequences; about 60% were seen once.

The receptor was derived from a man aged 40-49 years with primary liver carcinoma and hepatitis B virus infection. The specimen was peripheral blood. J is TRBJ2-3 and V is TRBV29-1, with D perhaps TRBD1 (5 bases). CDR3: CSVGGHPTRTDTQYF. CDR3 nucleotides: TGCAGCGTGGGCGGACATCCTACTCGCACAGATACGCAGTATTTT.